These 17 T cell receptor beta chains share one sample of origin, sequenced in a study of tumor-infiltrating lymphocytes in primary liver carcinoma. Using a constant-region primer together with ProtoScript II reverse transcriptase, TCR beta cDNA was made from about 490 ng of total RNA. Nested multiplex PCR, run for three rounds with slightly modified ARM-PCR, yielded TCR beta libraries. Each of the first two PCR rounds ran approximately 11 cycles with TRBV1-TRBV30 forward and C-beta reverse primers. TCRdb re-called the multiplex PCR reads through MiXCR, storing one row per CDR3 protein. The table includes a few hundred thousand distinct CDR3 sequences, 50% to 75% detected once. It was unsorted whole blood that yielded blood RNA, and germline DNA was also extracted. Sequences were obtained from peripheral blood. The source is a woman aged 25 to 39 with primary liver carcinoma and hepatitis B virus infection.

The rearrangement links TRBV7-9 to TRBJ1-2; D unresolved. Germline V gene sequence: CDR1 SEHNR, CDR2 FQNEAQ (reference sequence). V was pared by 0 bases and J by 6 bases, with 8 bases between. The CDR3 totals 13 residues. CDR3 residues: CASSLALHDGYTF. The CDR3 DNA reads TGTGCCAGCAGCTTAGCACTTCACGATGGCTACACCTTC.

This clonotype was detected ten times or more. The chain uses TRBV4-1 and TRBJ1-4; D is unresolved. Germline V gene sequence: CDR1 MGHRA, CDR2 YSYEKL. This CDR3 is 15 amino acids long. V gave up 1 base and J gave up 3 bases, with 9 bases separating them. Here the CDR3 DNA reads TGCGCCAGCAGCCAAGGGGCAGAACCTAATGAAAAACTGTTTTTT. Translating gives CASSQGAEPNEKLFF.

About this clonotype: A read error may explain this, as a much larger clone is one base away. The chain links TRBV12-3 or TRBV12-4 to TRBJ2-5; the match to TRBD2 covers 7 bases. The CDR3 consists of 15 residues. This CDR3 is CASNLDRGVSETQYF. The DNA for the CDR3 is TGTGCCAGCAATTTAGATCGGGGGGTCTCAGAGACCCAGTACTTC.

The gene calls are TRBV4-2 and TRBJ2-1; no clear D. Germline V lookup: CDR1 LGHNA, CDR2 YNFKEQ. The V gene lost 7 bases and the J gene lost 6 bases, with 13 bases spanning the gap. The CDR3 spans 13 residues. CDR3 sequence: CASNHPSPNEQFF. The CDR3 DNA sequence: TGTGCCAGCAACCACCCGAGTCCCAATGAGCAGTTCTTC.

To note about this clonotype: A single base separates this from a much larger clone, so it may be a read error. The chain recombines TRBV4-2 with TRBJ2-5; D is perhaps TRBD1 (5 bases). V dropped 3 bases and J dropped 4 bases, with 12 bases sitting between them. Germline lookup yields CDR1 LGHNA and CDR2 YNFKEQ. CDR3 length: 14 amino acids. The CDR3, as DNA: TGTGCCAGCAGCCAGCTAGGGGCTTCAGAGACCCAGTACTTC. It translates to CASSQLGASETQYF.

This clonotype was seen repeatedly, ten times or more. The CDR3 coding sequence is TGTGCCAGCAGTGGGACCGTTGACTACGAGCAGTACTTC. Amino acid sequence: CASSGTVDYEQYF. The V gene is TRBV12-3 or TRBV12-4, the J gene TRBJ2-7; tentatively, D is TRBD1 or TRBD2 (5 bases each). Trimming removed 5 bases from V and 3 bases from J, with 11 bases in between. The CDR3 runs 13 residues.

This clonotype has ten or more counts. The CDR3 protein is CASSFRDGSYEQYF. As DNA, the CDR3 is TGTGCCAGCAGCTTTCGGGACGGCTCCTACGAGCAGTACTTC. The chain couples TRBV11-2 to TRBJ2-7, with D perhaps assigned TRBD1 or TRBD2 (5 bases each). The V gene lost 3 bases and the J gene lost 0 bases, with 9 bases spanning the gap. CDR1 and CDR2 (germline): SGHAT, FQNNGV. The CDR3 covers 14 residues.

Comment on this clonotype: A much larger clone differs from this one at a single base, so this may be a read error. V and J are TRBV12-5 and TRBJ2-1; 13 nucleotides align to TRBD2. This CDR3 region has 16 residues. Germline-derived CDR1 and CDR2 are LGHNT and FRNRAP. This chain's CDR3 is CAGGPGTSGIRDEQFF. In DNA form, the CDR3 reads TGTGCTGGTGGTCCCGGGACTAGCGGGATCCGGGATGAGCAGTTCTTC.

In the case of this clonotype: The CDR3 does not end in the conserved phenylalanine or tryptophan, so this is likely a read error. V and J are TRBV12-3 or TRBV12-4 and TRBJ1-1, with 7 positions matching TRBD1. The CDR3 has 15 residues. The ends lost 4 bases at V and 5 bases at J; junction bases unmatched: 10. CDR3 coding DNA: TGTGCCAGCAGTTCGGCTGGAGGGGGCAGGACTGAAGCTTTCCTT. It yields the protein CASSSAGGGRTEAFL.

This clonotype was recorded at least ten times. The chain combines TRBV11-1 with TRBJ2-1; D is undetermined. This CDR3 has 17 amino acids. Looked up from germline, CDR1 is SGHAT and CDR2 is FQDESV (reference sequence). V lost 5 bases to trimming and J lost 3 bases, with 20 bases between them. This CDR3 reads CASSLAAQRTLYNEQFF. The CDR3, as DNA: TGTGCCAGCAGCCTGGCGGCACAACGGACCCTCTACAATGAGCAGTTCTTC.

Points on this clonotype: The CDR3 end shows no conserved phenylalanine or tryptophan, and so a read error is likely. The chain recombines TRBV12-3 or TRBV12-4 with TRBJ2-5; the D gene is possibly TRBD1 (7 bases). CDR3 length: 17 residues. Trimming took 2 bases from V and 4 from J, leaving 20 bases between them. CDR3 sequence (DNA): TGTGCCAGCAGTTTAAGGACACAGGTTCAGGGGGGAGAGACCCAGTACCCC. It yields the protein CASSLRTQVQGGETQYP.

As regards this clonotype: This may come from a read error, since a much larger clone is one base off. The chain couples TRBV4-3 to TRBJ2-7; perhaps TRBD1 as D (5 bases). CDR1 is LGHNA, CDR2 YSLEER, per germline. V lost 4 bases and J 5 bases, leaving 21 bases between the germline ends. This CDR3 spans 16 amino acids. The CDR3 loop is CASSRVTDKGYNEQYF. In nucleotides, the CDR3 is TGCGCCAGCAGCCGCGTCACGGACAAGGGGTACAACGAGCAGTACTTC.

This clonotype was found once. Sequence at one end of the junction differs from germline and may be a read error. The chain joins TRBV11-2 to TRBJ2-5; perhaps TRBD2 as D (7 bases). This CDR3 has 16 amino acids. Germline CDR1 reads SGHAT; CDR2 reads FQNNGV. CDR3 residues: CASTPEGGVFGETQYF. Here the CDR3 DNA reads TGTGCCAGCACCCCGGAGGGGGGGGTTTTTGGAGAGACTCAGTACTTC.

The rearrangement joins TRBV7-9 to TRBJ2-7, with 11 nucleotides matching TRBD1. V gave up 4 bases and J gave up 5 bases; unmatched junction bases: 10. Germline V gene lookup returns CDR1 SEHNR and CDR2 FQNEAQ (reference sequence). The length of the CDR3 is 16 residues. As DNA, the CDR3 is TGTGCCAGCAGCTGGAACCAGGACAGGGGGCAAAACGAGCAGTACTTC. It translates to CASSWNQDRGQNEQYF.

This clonotype showed up just once. The chain joins TRBV6-6 to TRBJ2-3; 10 bases agree with TRBD2. The length of the CDR3 is 20 residues. Losses at the gene ends were 4 bases for V and 3 bases for J; bases not matched to a gene: 19. In germline, CDR1 is MNHNY, CDR2 SVGAGI (reference sequence). CDR3: CASSLDGGLAGEVVTDTQYF. The CDR3, as DNA: TGTGCCAGCAGTTTGGACGGCGGGCTAGCGGGAGAGGTAGTAACAGATACGCAGTATTTT.

For this clonotype: This sequence may be a read error, since a much larger clone differs from it by one base. The rearrangement uses TRBV6-5 and TRBJ2-2; 9 bases match TRBD2. CDR1 is MNHEY, CDR2 SVGAGI, per germline. The CDR3 is 16 amino acids. CDR3 region: CASSYEAGGDTGEPFF. In nucleotides, the CDR3 is TGTGCCAGCAGTTACGAAGCGGGAGGCGACACCGGGGAGCCGTTTTTT.

The rearrangement links TRBV6-6 to TRBJ1-1; possible D gene TRBD1, 5 bases. Trimming removed 7 bases from V and 3 bases from J, with 15 bases in between. The CDR3 runs to 14 residues. Germline CDR1 is MNHNY and CDR2 is SVGAGI (reference sequence). The CDR3 reads CASTLAGTYTEAFF. The CDR3 nucleotides read TGTGCCAGCACGCTGGCAGGGACTTACACTGAAGCTTTCTTT.